This T cell receptor beta chain was sequenced for a study of T cell responses to AZD1222 COVID-19 vaccine. CDR1 is LGHDT, CDR2 YNNKEL, per germline (reference sequence). The CDR3 runs to 14 residues. Trimming removed 4 bases at V and 1 base at J, with 8 bases between. Study-wide points: Just a handful of people given AZD1222 tested seropositive at baseline. Most donors were white British, females outnumbered males, and clonal diversity was possibly underestimated. Among vaccine-associated CD4 TCRs, coverage spanned spike, with dominance at 160-218 and 743-854.

Here immunoSEQ multiplex PCR was the method, and the copy in TCRdb shows in-frame clones only, minus some. The table has more than 110,000 clones, about 93% seen once. Notes on this clone: Its antigen is unknown.

The receptor was derived from an adult in good health. Sequenced here: peripheral blood, sampled on day 0 of AZD1222 vaccination. The chain has TRBV3-1 (or the pseudogene TRBV3-2) and TRBJ1-3; D ambiguous. CDR3 in amino acids: CASSPGFSGNTIYF. The CDR3 DNA reads as TGTGCCAGCAGCCCGGGGTTTTCTGGAAACACCATATATTTT.